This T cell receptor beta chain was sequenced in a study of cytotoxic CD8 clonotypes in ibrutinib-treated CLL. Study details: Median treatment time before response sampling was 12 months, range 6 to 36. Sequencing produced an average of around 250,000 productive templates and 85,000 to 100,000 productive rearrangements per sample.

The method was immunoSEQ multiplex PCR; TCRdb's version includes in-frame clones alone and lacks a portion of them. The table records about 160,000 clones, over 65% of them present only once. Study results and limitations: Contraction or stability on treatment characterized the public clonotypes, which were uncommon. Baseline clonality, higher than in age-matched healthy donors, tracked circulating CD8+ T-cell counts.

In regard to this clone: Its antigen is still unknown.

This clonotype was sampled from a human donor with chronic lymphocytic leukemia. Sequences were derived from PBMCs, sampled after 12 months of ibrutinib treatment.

The CDR3 DNA follows: TGTGCCAGCTCACCGTGGGGTGATCGGCATGGCTACACCTTC. It specifies CASSPWGDRHGYTF. The rearrangement joins TRBV18 to TRBJ1-2; no definite D call. Between the trimmed V and J ends, which lost 3 bases and 6 bases, there was a span of 14 bases. Germline CDR1 KGHSH, CDR2 LQKENI. CDR3 length: 14 amino acids. Full variable domain (remainder filled in from reference TRBV18 and TRBJ1-2): NAGVMQNPRHLVRRRGQEARLRCSPMKGHSHVYWYRQLPEEGLKFMVYLQKENIIDESGMPKERFSAEFPKEGPSILRIQQVVRGDSAAYFCASSPWGDRHGYTFGSGTRLTVV.